A selection of T cell receptor beta chains follows, all from one sample in a study of shared clonotypes between healthy human individuals. Here immunoSEQ multiplex PCR was the method, and the copy in TCRdb shows in-frame clones only, minus some. This table holds under 2,500,000 clones, approximately 96% found once. The sequencing sample was made of naive CD4+ T cells sorted from blood. Receptors originate from a man aged 18-30 years in good health. The CDR3 runs from the conserved cysteine through the conserved F or W. Fields, in order: CDR3 DNA, CDR3 protein, J gene, V gene, clone size, D gene. A D gene is named only where the DNA matches it firmly. Where a row states a size, it is once, few, many or the class of an expanded clone; other rows omit it.

CDR3 DNA: TGTGCCAGCAGCTTGAGCGGGGGTACATTCACAGATACGCAGTATTTT
CDR3 protein: CASSLSGGTFTDTQYF
J gene: TRBJ2-3
V gene: TRBV7-6
clone size: .
D gene: TRBD2

CDR3 DNA: TGTGCCAGTCTGGGACAGGGGTTGTACAAACTGTTTTTT
CDR3 protein: CASLGQGLYKLFF
J gene: TRBJ1-4
V gene: TRBV2
clone size: .
D gene: TRBD1

CDR3 DNA: TGTGCCAGCAGCCTACCGCTCCAAGAGACCCAGTACTTC
CDR3 protein: CASSLPLQETQYF
J gene: TRBJ2-5
V gene: TRBV7-2
clone size: .
D gene: .

CDR3 DNA: TGTGCCAGCAGCTTAGCCAATGAGCAGTTCTTC
CDR3 protein: CASSLANEQFF
J gene: TRBJ2-1
V gene: TRBV7-8
clone size: .
D gene: .

CDR3 DNA: TGCAGCGTTGGAAGGTCCACCCAGGACATTCAGTACTTC
CDR3 protein: CSVGRSTQDIQYF
J gene: TRBJ2-4
V gene: TRBV29-1
clone size: .
D gene: .

CDR3 DNA: TGCGCCAGCAGCTTGGGACAGTATAATCAGCCCCAGCATTTT
CDR3 protein: CASSLGQYNQPQHF
J gene: TRBJ1-5
V gene: TRBV5-1
clone size: once
D gene: .

CDR3 DNA: TGTGCCAGCAGCTTCATAGTCGTTACAGCGACTGGCTACACCTTC
CDR3 protein: CASSFIVVTATGYTF
J gene: TRBJ1-2
V gene: TRBV7-2
clone size: .
D gene: .

CDR3 DNA: TGCGCCAGCAGCTTGTTAGGCGGCGGAGCCACAGATACGCAGTATTTT
CDR3 protein: CASSLLGGGATDTQYF
J gene: TRBJ2-3
V gene: TRBV5-1
clone size: .
D gene: .

CDR3 DNA: TGTGCCAGCAGCGTAACCGGGACAGGGATCTATGGCTACACCTTC
CDR3 protein: CASSVTGTGIYGYTF
J gene: TRBJ1-2
V gene: TRBV9
clone size: .
D gene: TRBD1

CDR3 DNA: TGTGCCTGGATACAGGGGAAGGGTACGGGAAGGTACTTC
CDR3 protein: CAWIQGKGTGRYF
J gene: TRBJ2-7
V gene: TRBV30
clone size: .
D gene: TRBD1

CDR3 DNA: TGTGCCAGCAGTTCCGGGGATACCTACGAGCAGTACTTC
CDR3 protein: CASSSGDTYEQYF
J gene: TRBJ2-7
V gene: TRBV6-6
clone size: .
D gene: .

CDR3 DNA: TGTGCCTGGAGCGACAGGCGAAGGAACACCGGGGAGCTGTTTTTT
CDR3 protein: CAWSDRRRNTGELFF
J gene: TRBJ2-2
V gene: TRBV30
clone size: .
D gene: .

CDR3 DNA: TGTGCCAGCGGGCGCGCGGCTACTAGCACAGATACGCAGTATTTT
CDR3 protein: CASGRAATSTDTQYF
J gene: TRBJ2-3
V gene: TRBV2
clone size: .
D gene: .

CDR3 DNA: TGTGCCAGCTCCTCCTCCCCCCAGACTAGCGGGGAGCAGTACTTC
CDR3 protein: CASSSSPQTSGEQYF
J gene: TRBJ2-7
V gene: TRBV18
clone size: .
D gene: TRBD2

CDR3 DNA: TGTGCCAGCAGTCCTCCTAGCGAGCGGGTAAGCTCCTACGAGCAGTACTTC
CDR3 protein: CASSPPSERVSSYEQYF
J gene: TRBJ2-7
V gene: TRBV28
clone size: once
D gene: .

CDR3 DNA: TGCGCCAGCAGCCCCGACAACCCGAGAAGTACAGATACGCAGTATTTT
CDR3 protein: CASSPDNPRSTDTQYF
J gene: TRBJ2-3
V gene: TRBV5-1
clone size: .
D gene: .

CDR3 DNA: TGTGCCAGCAGCGTAGGGGAAGGCACAGATACGCAGTATTTT
CDR3 protein: CASSVGEGTDTQYF
J gene: TRBJ2-3
V gene: TRBV9
clone size: .
D gene: .

CDR3 DNA: TGTGCCTGGAGGACGGACTCATGGGGCTACACCTTC
CDR3 protein: CAWRTDSWGYTF
J gene: TRBJ1-2
V gene: TRBV30
clone size: .
D gene: .

CDR3 DNA: TGTGCCAGCAGCCCGGGACAGCGAAACACCATATATTTT
CDR3 protein: CASSPGQRNTIYF
J gene: TRBJ1-3
V gene: TRBV6-1
clone size: .
D gene: TRBD1

CDR3 DNA: TGTGCCAGCAGCTTAATAACTGAAGCTTTCTTT
CDR3 protein: CASSLITEAFF
J gene: TRBJ1-1
V gene: TRBV7-2
clone size: .
D gene: .

CDR3 DNA: TGTGCCAGTAGTATATCGCCAGGGGGGTTCTACGAGCAGTACTTC
CDR3 protein: CASSISPGGFYEQYF
J gene: TRBJ2-7
V gene: TRBV19
clone size: .
D gene: .

CDR3 DNA: TGTGCCAGCAGCCTCAGGGGAAGGCACGAGCAGTACTTC
CDR3 protein: CASSLRGRHEQYF
J gene: TRBJ2-7
V gene: TRBV14
clone size: .
D gene: .

CDR3 DNA: TGTGCCAGCAGTGATTTTATGGGACTAGTCACCGGGGAGCTGTTTTTT
CDR3 protein: CASSDFMGLVTGELFF
J gene: TRBJ2-2
V gene: TRBV25-1
clone size: .
D gene: TRBD2

CDR3 DNA: TGCGCCAGCAACCAACCCGGGACAGGGGTTACTGAAGCTTTCTTT
CDR3 protein: CASNQPGTGVTEAFF
J gene: TRBJ1-1
V gene: TRBV5-1
clone size: .
D gene: TRBD1

CDR3 DNA: TGCGCCAGCACAAAACCAGGGTCTGGAAACACCATATATTTT
CDR3 protein: CASTKPGSGNTIYF
J gene: TRBJ1-3
V gene: TRBV5-1
clone size: .
D gene: .

CDR3 DNA: TGTGCCAGCAGCTTCCCACAGGGTTCAATTGAAGCTTTCTTT
CDR3 protein: CASSFPQGSIEAFF
J gene: TRBJ1-1
V gene: TRBV7-2
clone size: .
D gene: .

CDR3 DNA: TGTGCCAGCAGACGACCTGGGACTAGTAGCCCCGGGGAGCTGTTTTTT
CDR3 protein: CASRRPGTSSPGELFF
J gene: TRBJ2-2
V gene: TRBV7-2
clone size: .
D gene: TRBD2

CDR3 DNA: TGTGCCTGGCGAAGCGGGTCACTGAACACCGGGGAGCTGTTTTTT
CDR3 protein: CAWRSGSLNTGELFF
J gene: TRBJ2-2
V gene: TRBV30
clone size: .
D gene: .

CDR3 DNA: TGTGCCAGCTCACCCCCACTATACAATGAGCAGTTCTTC
CDR3 protein: CASSPPLYNEQFF
J gene: TRBJ2-1
V gene: TRBV18
clone size: .
D gene: .